Listed below are T cell receptor beta chains from one sample, sequenced in a study of technical replicates of blood from a few donors. Sequencing used immunoSEQ multiplex PCR; TCRdb keeps in-frame clones, though not all of them. The sample includes some 80,000 clones, about 92% of them seen just once. Material for sequencing was T cells isolated from PBMCs. These receptors were obtained from a human donor in good health. Both conserved end residues are part of each CDR3. A D gene is named only where the DNA matches it firmly. Size is omitted from some rows. Given values are once, few, many or a class for expanded clones.

j_call,clone_size,d_call,v_call,cdr3_aa,cdr3_nt
TRBJ2-7,.,.,TRBV28,CASSRSYEQYF,TGTGCCAGCAGTCGTTCCTACGAGCAGTACTTC
TRBJ2-7,.,.,TRBV13,CASSLDSSYEQYF,TGTGCCAGCAGCTTAGACAGTTCCTACGAGCAGTACTTC
TRBJ2-1,.,TRBD2,TRBV7-6,CASSLYLAGDEQFF,TGTGCCAGCAGCTTATACTTAGCGGGAGATGAGCAGTTCTTC
TRBJ1-2,.,TRBD1,TRBV19,CASSPDQGQGNGYTF,TGTGCCAGTAGTCCCGACCAGGGACAGGGGAACGGCTACACCTTC
TRBJ2-5,.,TRBD2,TRBV5-6,CASSLELAGGYETQYF,TGTGCCAGCAGCTTGGAGCTAGCGGGAGGTTATGAGACCCAGTACTTC
TRBJ2-1,.,.,TRBV19,CASSMKGNEQFF,TGTGCCAGTAGTATGAAGGGGAATGAGCAGTTCTTC
TRBJ2-2,few,.,TRBV4-2,CASSQAYGEGELFF,TGTGCCAGCAGCCAAGCATACGGGGAAGGGGAGCTGTTTTTT
TRBJ2-2,.,TRBD1,TRBV4-1,CASSHTTGGGTGELFF,TGCGCCAGCAGCCATACCACAGGGGGAGGCACCGGGGAGCTGTTTTTT
TRBJ2-5,.,.,TRBV27,CASSRSTEQETQYF,TGTGCCAGCAGCCGCTCGACGGAGCAAGAGACCCAGTACTTC
TRBJ2-7,.,TRBD2,TRBV6-7,CASSSGDTTSSGRRGSCSYEQYF,TGTGCCAGCAGTTCCGGCGACACAACCTCTAGCGGGAGAAGGGGATCCTGCTCCTACGAGCAGTACTTC
TRBJ1-1,.,.,TRBV13,CASSLLNTEAFF,TGTGCCAGCAGCTTACTAAACACTGAAGCTTTCTTT
TRBJ1-1,once,.,TRBV7-3,CASSLNPGNTEAFF,TGTGCCAGCAGCTTAAATCCAGGAAACACTGAAGCTTTCTTT